A single T cell receptor (beta chain) is shown here with its context. Its antigen is unidentified. The sample originates from a study of identical twins. Regarding the study as a whole: Insertions ran lower in abundant cord blood beta clonotypes, though not in memory repertoires.

A universal primer site arose from template switching, and cDNA bore unique molecular identifiers. TCRdb reanalysed the 5' RACE reads using MiXCR and keeps one entry per CDR3 protein. The sample holds 430,000 or so distinct CDR3 sequences; about 24% are singletons and the top ten take 2.9%. Germline CDR1 is LGHDT and CDR2 is YNNKEL (reference sequence). V dropped 2 bases and J dropped 4; count of bases not matched to a gene: 1. This CDR3 is 13 amino acids long. These data were also reused for a study on T cells expressing NK-cell markers.

V and J are TRBV3-1 and TRBJ1-1, with 7 bases lining up with TRBD1. The specimen sequenced was CD4+ T cells sorted from blood. This sequence originates from a woman aged 18-29 years in good health. CDR3 loop: CASSQWTGTEAFF. The DNA of the CDR3 is TGTGCCAGCAGCCAATGGACAGGCACTGAAGCTTTCTTT.